The source of this T cell receptor (beta chain) is a study of graft-versus-host responses after intestinal transplantation. Method: immunoSEQ multiplex PCR; TCRdb's copy keeps in-frame clones and lacks some. The sample includes more than 100,000 clones, 90% to 95% of them seen just once. Remarks on this clone: Its antigen is not known.

V was clipped by 3 bases and J by 0 bases, with 12 bases between them. From germline, CDR1 is WSHSY and CDR2 SAAADI. The CDR3 runs to 16 residues. This clonotype was obtained from a human donor who received an intestinal transplant. The sample consisted of unstimulated CD4+ T cells sorted from spleen or lymph node cells, taken before intestinal transplant. This chain joins TRBV10-2 and TRBJ2-4; a weak D match, TRBD1 (6 bases). The CDR3 bases are TGCGCCAGCAGTGACCCCCCGGACAGAGCCAAAAACATTCAGTACTTC. Amino acid sequence: CASSDPPDRAKNIQYF.